These T cell receptor beta chains were read from a single sample in a study of blood T cells in healthy people across ages. MiXCR was run by TCRdb on the 5' RACE reads, yielding one entry per CDR3 protein. The sample yields 950,000 to 1,200,000 distinct CDR3 sequences, about two fifths seen once. Sequenced material: blood. The receptors were gathered from a man between 18 and 29 years old in good health. Each CDR3 is given with its conserved first and last residue. Each record gives: J gene, V gene, clone size, D gene, CDR3 DNA, CDR3 protein. D genes are given only for firm matches. Part of the rows lack a size; the others show once, few, many or a class for expanded clones.

>TRBJ2-1|TRBV10-3|-|-
TGTGCCATCAGTGAGCTGGGTGGGGGGTACAATGAGCAGTTCTTC
CAISELGGGYNEQFF
>TRBJ2-2|TRBV20-1|-|-
TGCAGTGCTAGTAAAGGGGACACCGGGGAGCTGTTTTTT
CSASKGDTGELFF
>TRBJ2-2|TRBV5-6|few|-
TGTGCCAGCAGCCCTTATTCTGGGGCCATTACCGGGGAGCTGTTTTTT
CASSPYSGAITGELFF
>TRBJ2-3|TRBV27|few|TRBD2
TGTGCCAGCAGTTTCAGGCGGGGGGTCACAGATACGCAGTATTTT
CASSFRRGVTDTQYF
>TRBJ1-6|TRBV9|-|-
TGTGCCAGCAGCGGGGGGGGTAATTCACCCCTCCACTTT
CASSGGGNSPLHF
>TRBJ2-2|TRBV7-6|-|-
TGTGCCAGCAGCTTAGAAACAGGAGGTTACACCGGGGAGCTGTTTTTT
CASSLETGGYTGELFF
>TRBJ1-6|TRBV6-5|-|-
TGTGCCAGCAGTTTAGAGAGTGAGTCACCCCTCCACTTT
CASSLESESPLHF
>TRBJ2-3|TRBV6-6|-|-
TGTGCCAGCAGTTACTGGAGTAAGGGAGCAGATACGCAGTATTTT
CASSYWSKGADTQYF
>TRBJ1-1|TRBV23-1|few|TRBD1
TGCGCCAGCAGTCATCCTCGGGGACAGCTGAACACTGAAGCTTTCTTT
CASSHPRGQLNTEAFF
>TRBJ2-2|TRBV6-5|-|-
TGTGCCGTAGGACCGGCCACCGGGGAGCTGTTTTTT
CAVGPATGELFF
>TRBJ1-1|TRBV15|-|-
TGTGCCACCAAATTACAGGGAGCAAACACTGAAGCTTTCTTT
CATKLQGANTEAFF
>TRBJ1-2|TRBV3-1|-|-
TGTGCCAGCAGCCAAGTCAGTTTGGGCCCGACAAGATTCTATGGCTACACCTTC
CASSQVSLGPTRFYGYTF
>TRBJ2-3|TRBV5-1|-|-
TGCGCCAGCAGCCCTGAGGTTCGTGGGAGCACAGATACGCAGTATTTT
CASSPEVRGSTDTQYF
>TRBJ2-5|TRBV24-1|few|TRBD1
TGTGCCACCGCAGACAGGGACAATGAGCAGTACTTC
CATADRDNEQYF
>TRBJ1-4|TRBV20-1|-|TRBD1
TGCAGTTTCGTACAGGGGGAGGCTGAAAAACTGTTTTTT
CSFVQGEAEKLFF
>TRBJ1-2|TRBV20-1|-|-
TGCAGTGCTAGTGGGAGGACAGATGCGGGCTATGGCTACACCTTC
CSASGRTDAGYGYTF
>TRBJ2-7|TRBV6-5|many|TRBD1
TGTGCCAGCAGTAAGGTTAGGACAGGGATTCACGAGCAGTACTTC
CASSKVRTGIHEQYF
>TRBJ2-3|TRBV7-2|-|TRBD1
TGTGCCAGCAGCCTGACAGGGGATCCTTCGGGTACGCAGTATTTT
CASSLTGDPSGTQYF
>TRBJ1-5|TRBV12-3/TRBV12-4|few|-
TGTGCCAGCAGTCCCGAGAGGGATCAGCCCCAGCATTTT
CASSPERDQPQHF
>TRBJ2-1|TRBV7-2|-|-
TGTGCCAGCGCCCCCGGCAGGGGCTCCAATGAGCAGTTCTTC
CASAPGRGSNEQFF
>TRBJ2-7|TRBV11-2|-|TRBD1
TGTGCCAGCAGACCATCTTTCATCGGACAGGGAAACAATGAGCAGTACTTC
CASRPSFIGQGNNEQYF
>TRBJ1-6|TRBV10-3|-|-
TGTGCCATCAGTGAGTCGATGTCGGGGACCGGGCGTAATTCACCCCTCCACTTT
CAISESMSGTGRNSPLHF
>TRBJ2-7|TRBV7-2|-|-
TGTGCCAGCAGCTTAGAGTCTGGGGAGACCTACGAGCAGTACTTC
CASSLESGETYEQYF
>TRBJ1-4|TRBV7-2|-|-
TGTGCCAGCAGCTCCGGGGCTTTGGAACTGTTTTTT
CASSSGALELFF
>TRBJ1-2|TRBV12-3/TRBV12-4|few|TRBD1
TGTGCCAGCTTACAGGGGGCGAACTATGGCTACACCTTC
CASLQGANYGYTF
>TRBJ1-4|TRBV9|few|-
TGTGCCAGCAGCGTCGGGACGGAGAGGGAAAAACTGTTTTTT
CASSVGTEREKLFF